The 31 T cell receptor beta chains reported below all come from one sample, sequenced in a study of blood T cell repertoires in COVID-19. Data came from immunoSEQ multiplex PCR; TCRdb stores just in-frame clones and leaves some out. The table lists 170,000 or so clones, around 90% of them singletons. The sequencing input was PBMCs or T cells enriched from blood (not recorded which). The receptors shown here come from a woman aged 18 to 35 who had recovered from COVID-19.

This chain links TRBV11-2 with TRBJ2-7, with 8 nucleotides matching TRBD2. V dropped 5 bases and J dropped 3; count of bases not matched to a gene: 9. The CDR3 runs to 15 residues. Per the germline V gene, CDR1 is SGHAT and CDR2 is FQNNGV. In DNA, the CDR3 is TGTGCCAGCAGCCTTTCTAGCGGGTGGAGCTACGAGCAGTACTTC. Encoded protein: CASSLSSGWSYEQYF.

The rearrangement uses TRBV5-1 and TRBJ1-4; D may be TRBD1 (5 bases). V lost 5 bases to trimming and J lost 5 bases, with 16 bases between them. The CDR3 contains 15 residues. Germline assignment: CDR1 SGHRS and CDR2 YFSETQ. CDR3 protein: CASRIGGGGNEKLFF. CDR3 nucleotide sequence: TGCGCCAGCAGAATCGGGGGTGGCGGAAATGAAAAACTGTTTTTT.

V and J are TRBV5-4 and TRBJ2-3, with a weak D call TRBD1 (6 bases). V shed 0 bases and J shed 0 bases, with 11 bases lying between them. CDR3 length: 16 residues. CDR1 is SGHNT and CDR2 is YYREEE in the germline V gene (reference sequence). The CDR3, as DNA: TGTGCCAGCAGCTTGGCCAGGGGTTCTAGCACAGATACGCAGTATTTT. Encoded protein: CASSLARGSSTDTQYF.

This clone came up once. The CDR3 region has the DNA TGTGCCTGGAGCTCCAGTAACACCGGGGAGCTGTTTTTT. Its translation: CAWSSSNTGELFF. The chain has TRBV30 and TRBJ2-2; D unresolved. This CDR3 region has 13 residues. Per the germline V gene, CDR1 is GTSNPN and CDR2 is SVGIG (reference sequence). Trimming took off 3 bases at V and 2 bases at J, with 7 bases between the two ends.

CDR3 sequence: CASSLDPGENEAFF. DNA of the CDR3: TGTGCCAGCAGCTTAGACCCGGGGGAGAATGAAGCTTTCTTT. The chain joins TRBV11-2 to TRBJ1-1, with D possibly matching TRBD1 (5 bases). Trimming stripped 0 bases from V and 7 bases from J, with 12 bases between. Germline V CDR1 and CDR2: SGHAT, FQNNGV. The length of the CDR3 is 14 residues.

The V gene is TRBV9, the J gene TRBJ2-4; 9 bases align to TRBD2. The CDR3 runs 16 residues. The trim removed 4 bases at V and 5 bases at J, leaving 10 bases unmatched. The germline V gene has CDR1 SGDLS and CDR2 YYNGEE. CDR3 DNA: TGTGCCAGCAGCCCCAAATTGGTAGCGGGGGAAAACATTCAGTACTTC. Translating gives CASSPKLVAGENIQYF. Using reference TRBV9 and TRBJ2-4 for the parts outside the CDR3, the full variable domain is DSGVTQTPKHLITATGQRVTLRCSPRSGDLSVYWYQQSLDQGLQFLIQYYNGEERAKGNILERFSAQQFPDLHSELNLSSLELGDSALYFCASSPKLVAGENIQYFGAGTRLSVL.

The chain combines TRBV10-3 with TRBJ2-3; 11 bases line up with TRBD1. With V trimmed by 3 bases and J by 6 bases, 8 bases remained unmatched. Germline V CDR1 and CDR2: ENHRY, SYGVKD. The CDR3 consists of 16 residues. CDR3 amino acids: CAISDHAGTGGDTQYF. CDR3 nucleotides: TGTGCCATCAGTGACCACGCCGGGACAGGGGGGGATACGCAGTATTTT.

The chain's CDR3 is CASSRDRFSNYGYTF. CDR3 sequence (DNA): TGTGCCAGCAGCAGGGACAGGTTCTCAAACTATGGCTACACCTTC. The chain has TRBV7-8 and TRBJ1-2, with 8 bases that match TRBD1. The CDR3 runs to 15 residues. The germline gives CDR1 SGHVS, CDR2 FQNEAQ. V lost 5 bases and J lost 2; bases outside the gene matches: 7.

The chain links TRBV5-1 to TRBJ1-1; D is perhaps TRBD1 (5 bases). Germline CDR1 is SGHRS and CDR2 is YFSETQ. The CDR3 covers 13 residues. With 4 bases removed from V and 6 bases from J, the gap between germline ends came to 13 bases. In DNA, the CDR3 is TGCGCCAGCAGCCTTCCGGGGGTAGCTGAAGCTTTCTTT. It encodes CASSLPGVAEAFF.

The CDR3 DNA reads as TGTGCCAGCAGGGCCGGGACAGCCTATGGCTACACCTTC. Translated, it gives CASRAGTAYGYTF. V and J are TRBV7-9 and TRBJ1-2; 7 bases agree with TRBD1. Germline V CDR1 and CDR2: SEHNR, FQNEAQ (reference sequence). This CDR3 has 13 residues. V lost 6 bases and J lost 4; bases outside the gene matches: 5.

V is TRBV6-5 and J is TRBJ1-1; 7 bases fit TRBD1. The germline gives CDR1 MNHEY, CDR2 SVGAGI. V dropped 6 bases and J dropped 5; count of bases not matched to a gene: 9. The CDR3 spans 14 residues. CDR3: CASSRPHRGTEAFF. In DNA form, the CDR3 reads TGTGCCAGCAGCCGACCCCACAGGGGTACTGAAGCTTTCTTT.

V gene TRBV13 combines with J gene TRBJ1-2; D is unclear. The CDR3 runs to 16 residues. V was shortened by 0 bases and J by 4 bases, with 15 bases between the two germline ends. The V gene's germline CDR1 is PRHDT and CDR2 FYEKMQ (reference sequence). The CDR3 region has the DNA TGTGCCAGCAGCTTAGGCCGGGCTCGGGGTGGCTATGGCTACACCTTC. Amino acid sequence: CASSLGRARGGYGYTF.

J is TRBJ2-7 and V is TRBV6-5, with TRBD2 matching over 13 bases. Trimming took 5 bases from V and 4 from J; bases not matched to a gene: 5. Germline-derived CDR1 and CDR2 are MNHEY and SVGAGI. The CDR3 is 15 amino acids. The CDR3 bases are TGTGCCAGCAGTAAACTGACTAGCGGGAGGTACGAGCAGTACTTC. The encoded protein is CASSKLTSGRYEQYF.

J is TRBJ1-3 and V is TRBV30; D may be TRBD1 (5 bases). Trimming removed 5 bases at V and 0 bases at J, with 8 bases between. CDR3 length: 13 amino acids. CDR1 is GTSNPN and CDR2 is SVGIG in the germline V gene (reference sequence). The CDR3 is CAWATDSGNTIYF. DNA of the CDR3: TGTGCCTGGGCGACAGACTCTGGAAACACCATATATTTT.

V gene TRBV7-2 combines with J gene TRBJ1-2; 11 nucleotides agree with TRBD1. The germline V gene encodes CDR1 SGHTA and CDR2 FQGNSA. Losses at the gene ends were 2 bases for V and 4 bases for J; bases not matched to a gene: 6. This CDR3 has 16 amino acids. CDR3 loop: CASSLIGTGGRYGYTF. In nucleotides, the CDR3 is TGTGCCAGCAGCTTAATCGGGACAGGGGGACGCTATGGCTACACCTTC.

The rearrangement joins TRBV6-6 to TRBJ1-2, with D tentatively TRBD1 (6 bases). V was shortened by 4 bases and J by 4 bases, with 7 bases between the two germline ends. Germline lookup yields CDR1 MNHNY and CDR2 SVGAGI (reference sequence). This CDR3 spans 12 amino acids. The CDR3 is CASSLTGYGYTF. For the CDR3, the DNA is TGTGCCAGCAGTTTGACAGGCTATGGCTACACCTTC.

V is TRBV7-2 and J is TRBJ2-7, with 9 bases fitting TRBD1. This CDR3 is 16 amino acids long. CDR1 and CDR2 (germline): SGHTA, FQGNSA. V was clipped by 5 bases and J by 1 base; unmatched bases: 9. CDR3 sequence reads: CASSLQPGQGSYEQYF. CDR3 in DNA: TGTGCCAGCAGCCTACAACCGGGACAGGGTTCCTACGAGCAGTACTTC.

The genes are TRBV29-1 and TRBJ2-5; 8 bases agree with TRBD1. Germline values: CDR1 SQVTM, CDR2 ANQGSEA. The CDR3 runs 12 residues. CDR3 sequence reads: CCGQGLGETQYF. The CDR3 DNA sequence: TGCTGCGGACAGGGTCTGGGAGAGACCCAGTACTTC.

V usage is TRBV4-3 and J usage is TRBJ1-4; D is unclear. V gave up 0 bases and J gave up 2 bases, with 7 bases separating them. Germline assignment: CDR1 LGHNA and CDR2 YSLEER. The CDR3 totals 15 residues. As DNA, the CDR3 is TGCGCCAGCAGCCAAGACAGTCGCACTAATGAAAAACTGTTTTTT. As protein: CASSQDSRTNEKLFF.

The chain links TRBV30 to TRBJ1-2; D call uncertain. V was clipped by 5 bases and J by 4 bases, with 8 bases between them. Germline CDR1 is GTSNPN and CDR2 is SVGIG (reference sequence). This CDR3 region has 11 residues. The CDR3 protein is CAWGLPYGYTF. In nucleotides, the CDR3 is TGTGCCTGGGGTCTCCCCTATGGCTACACCTTC.

The rearrangement uses TRBV5-6 and TRBJ2-1; 8 bases agree with TRBD2. Trimming cost V 0 bases and J 7 bases; bases outside gene matches: 0. The CDR3 covers 13 residues. Germline CDR1 is SGHDT and CDR2 is YYEEEE. For the CDR3, the DNA is TGTGCCAGCAGCTTGGTAGCGGGAAATGAGCAGTTCTTC. Protein product: CASSLVAGNEQFF.

This chain uses TRBV28 with TRBJ2-2, with 9 bases matching TRBD1. The CDR3 spans 18 residues. Per the germline V gene, CDR1 is MDHEN and CDR2 is SYDVKM. Trimming at V came to 6 bases and at J to 7 bases, leaving 18 bases not matched to a gene. The CDR3 sequence is CASSPMTGTGRLVGELFF. The CDR3 nucleotides read TGTGCCAGCAGCCCAATGACCGGGACAGGGAGATTAGTCGGGGAGCTGTTTTTT.

The V call is TRBV7-9, the J call TRBJ2-1; 9 bases line up with TRBD1. Germline assignment: CDR1 SEHNR and CDR2 FQNEAQ (reference sequence). The CDR3 extends over 18 amino acids. Trimming cost V 6 bases and J 0 bases; bases outside gene matches: 12. The CDR3 region has the DNA TGTGCCAGCAGTCCCGGGACAGGGATTCGGAGCTCCTACAATGAGCAGTTCTTC. Encoded protein: CASSPGTGIRSSYNEQFF.

This sequence joins TRBV20-1 and TRBJ1-2, with unresolved D. CDR1 and CDR2 (germline): DFQATT, SNEGSKA (reference sequence). The CDR3 sequence is 11 residues long. The germline V and J ends were trimmed by 3 bases and 5 bases, with 7 bases remaining between them. Here the CDR3 DNA reads TGCAGTGCTAGTACGGGATATGGCTACACCTTC. Translation gives CSASTGYGYTF.

The rearrangement uses TRBV5-1 and TRBJ2-3, with TRBD2 identical over 11 bases. Germline values: CDR1 SGHRS, CDR2 YFSETQ. V trimming: 4 bases; J trimming: 0 bases; junction bases outside the gene matches: 10. The CDR3 is made up of 18 amino acids. The CDR3 sequence is CASSPGGGLAASTDTQYF. In DNA, the CDR3 is TGCGCCAGCAGCCCTGGGGGGGGACTAGCGGCCAGCACAGATACGCAGTATTTT.

The chain joins TRBV29-1 to TRBJ1-3, with no clear D. The length of the CDR3 is 14 residues. Per germline, CDR1 SQVTM and CDR2 ANQGSEA. V lost 5 bases, J lost 0 bases, and 11 bases lay in between. This CDR3 reads CSVSGPSSGNTIYF. In nucleotides, the CDR3 is TGCAGCGTTAGCGGACCGAGCTCTGGAAACACCATATATTTT.

This chain joins TRBV10-1 and TRBJ1-3; D uncertain. In germline, CDR1 is WNHNN, CDR2 SYGVQD (reference sequence). V lost 2 bases to trimming and J lost 0 bases, with 8 bases between them. CDR3 length: 15 residues. The CDR3: CASSEGGSSGNTIYF. For the CDR3, the DNA is TGCGCCAGCAGTGAGGGAGGCAGCTCTGGAAACACCATATATTTT.

This chain joins TRBV11-3 and TRBJ2-3; D ambiguous. Germline CDR1 and CDR2: SGHNT and YENEEA. V was clipped by 0 bases and J by 4 bases, with 5 bases between them. The CDR3 sequence is 13 residues long. The CDR3 sequence is CASSLDYADTQYF. In nucleotides, the CDR3 is TGTGCCAGCAGCTTAGACTATGCAGATACGCAGTATTTT.

The rearrangement joins TRBV28 to TRBJ1-4; 9 bases are a match to TRBD1. Germline lookup yields CDR1 MDHEN and CDR2 SYDVKM. V trimming: 6 bases; J trimming: 11 bases; junction bases outside the gene matches: 13. The CDR3 covers 15 residues. Here the CDR3 DNA reads TGTGCCAGCAGCGGGGGAAAGGGACAGGGTTGGAAACTGTTTTTT. Amino acids: CASSGGKGQGWKLFF.

The CDR3 DNA reads as TGCAGTGGATCCCAGGGAAGAGAGCAGTACTTC. Protein sequence: CSGSQGREQYF. This sequence joins TRBV20-1 and TRBJ2-7; possibly TRBD1 for D (5 bases). Germline V gene data show CDR1 as DFQATT and CDR2 as SNEGSKA (reference sequence). Trimming shortened V by 7 bases and J by 7 bases, and 14 bases separated the two germline ends. CDR3 length: 11 amino acids.

This clone came up a few times. The rearrangement links TRBV28 to TRBJ2-7; D perhaps matches TRBD1 (6 bases). V was trimmed by 6 bases and J by 3 bases, leaving 18 bases between them. This CDR3 spans 15 amino acids. Germline CDR1 is MDHEN and CDR2 is SYDVKM. The CDR3 bases are TGTGCCAGCAGCCGCCAGACAGGCGCAAGCTACGAGCAGTACTTC. It translates to CASSRQTGASYEQYF.